This TCR beta chain was observed in a study of cytomegalovirus exposure and HLA in healthy donors. This CDR3 is built from 15 residues. The V gene end was trimmed by 3 bases and the J gene end by 6 bases; junction bases not matched to a gene: 7. The germline V gene encodes CDR1 LGHNA and CDR2 YSLEER. Here immunoSEQ multiplex PCR was the method, and the copy in TCRdb shows in-frame clones only, minus some. The sample holds about 130,000 clones, 89% seen once. Sequencing was done on a sample of PBMCs. The rearrangement uses TRBV4-3 and TRBJ1-5; 8 nucleotides line up with TRBD1. The clonotype was recovered from a woman aged 18-29 years in good health and CMV-seronegative. The CDR3 bases are TGCGCCAGCAGCCACGGACAGGGAGATGGTCAGCCCCAGCATTTT. It encodes CASSHGQGDGQPQHF.